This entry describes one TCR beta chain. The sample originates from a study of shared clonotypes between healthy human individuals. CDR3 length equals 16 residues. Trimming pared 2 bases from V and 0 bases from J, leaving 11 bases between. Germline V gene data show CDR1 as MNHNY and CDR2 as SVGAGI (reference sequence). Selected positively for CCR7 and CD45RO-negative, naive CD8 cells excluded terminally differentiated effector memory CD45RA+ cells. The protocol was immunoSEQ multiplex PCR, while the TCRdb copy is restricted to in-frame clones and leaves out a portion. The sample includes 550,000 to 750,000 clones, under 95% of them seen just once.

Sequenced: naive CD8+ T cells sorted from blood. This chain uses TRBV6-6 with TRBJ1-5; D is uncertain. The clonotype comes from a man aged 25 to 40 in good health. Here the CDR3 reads CASSYVQDLSNQPQHF. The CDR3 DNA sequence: TGTGCCAGCAGTTACGTCCAGGACCTTAGCAATCAGCCCCAGCATTTT.